Listed here are 21 T cell receptor beta chains from one sample, sequenced in a study of blood T cell repertoires in COVID-19. Clones were sequenced by immunoSEQ multiplex PCR, and TCRdb holds only the in-frame ones, with some missing. This table holds about 180,000 clones, about 87% found once. Sequencing was carried out using peripheral blood. The receptors derive from a woman in her sixties or seventies with COVID-19, enrolled during active disease.

The rearrangement links TRBV2 to TRBJ2-1; TRBD2 matches 9 bases. Unmatched junction bases numbered 6, after V lost 7 bases and J lost 8 bases. The CDR3 runs 13 residues. CDR1 and CDR2 from the germline V gene are SNHLY and FYNNEI. The CDR3 here is CASISGSNYEQFF. As DNA, the CDR3 is TGTGCCAGCATTAGCGGGAGTAATTATGAGCAGTTCTTC.

The table lists this clone with a few counts. The rearrangement joins TRBV6-5 to TRBJ1-6; D not resolved. The length of the CDR3 is 14 residues. Germline V gene data show CDR1 as MNHEY and CDR2 as SVGAGI. V gave up 6 bases and J gave up 7 bases, with 13 bases separating them. CDR3 DNA: TGTGCCAGCAGGGAGGGTAGGGAAAATTCACCCCTCCACTTT. This gives the protein CASREGRENSPLHF.

This chain links TRBV7-2 with TRBJ2-7; perhaps TRBD2 as D (7 bases). Germline V CDR1 and CDR2: SGHTA, FQGNSA. Trimming removed 3 bases from V and 0 bases from J, with 9 bases in between. The CDR3 contains 14 residues. CDR3 in amino acids: CASSLGGLSYEQYF. The CDR3 coding sequence is TGTGCCAGCAGCTTGGGGGGGCTCTCCTACGAGCAGTACTTC.

V is TRBV5-6 and J is TRBJ2-7; tentative D call: TRBD2 (6 bases). Trimming cost V 2 bases and J 0 bases, with 9 bases left between them. The V gene's germline CDR1 is SGHDT and CDR2 YYEEEE. This CDR3 is built from 14 residues. For the CDR3, the DNA is TGTGCCAGCAGCTTTACCGGGGGCTCCTACGAGCAGTACTTC. It translates to CASSFTGGSYEQYF.

The chain is built from TRBV27 and TRBJ2-7, with a possible D match to TRBD1 (6 bases). V was pared by 6 bases and J by 5 bases, with 23 bases between. Per the germline V gene, CDR1 is MNHEY and CDR2 is SMNVEV (reference sequence). The CDR3 consists of 16 residues. CDR3 in DNA: TGTGCCAGCAGAACCTTAGGACAGATCTTTGGGAACGAGCAGTACTTC. It specifies CASRTLGQIFGNEQYF.

The chain couples TRBV28 to TRBJ2-7, with D unclear. CDR1 MDHEN and CDR2 SYDVKM come from the germline V gene. Trimming removed 3 bases at V and 5 bases at J, with 11 bases between. The CDR3 has 13 residues. CDR3 residues: CASSLANLDEQYF. The CDR3 DNA follows: TGTGCCAGCAGTTTGGCCAATCTGGACGAGCAGTACTTC.

The chain recombines TRBV19 with TRBJ1-5; no firm D call. The V gene's germline CDR1 is LNHDA and CDR2 SQIVND (reference sequence). CDR3 length: 17 amino acids. The V and J ends lost 6 bases and 0 bases respectively, with 18 bases between them. The CDR3 DNA reads as TGTGCCAGTAGAAACGGGTTTGCAGCCACTAGCAATCAGCCCCAGCATTTT. This translates into CASRNGFAATSNQPQHF.

This chain connects TRBV6-1 to TRBJ2-7; TRBD1 matches 8 bases. The CDR3 runs to 14 residues. V gave up 3 bases and J gave up 4 bases; unmatched junction bases: 5. Germline lookup yields CDR1 MNHNS and CDR2 SASEGT. CDR3 protein: CASSDRGRGYEQYF. The CDR3 DNA is TGTGCCAGCAGTGACAGGGGGCGCGGGTACGAGCAGTACTTC.

The chain links TRBV19 to TRBJ2-2, with a tentative D call TRBD1 (5 bases). Trimming took 1 base from V and 1 from J, leaving 10 bases between them. CDR1 and CDR2 (germline): LNHDA, SQIVND (reference sequence). The CDR3 contains 16 residues. This chain's CDR3 is CASSIVRQRNTGELFF. CDR3 nucleotides: TGTGCCAGTAGTATAGTAAGACAGAGGAACACCGGGGAGCTGTTTTTT. Full variable domain (missing parts from reference TRBV19 and TRBJ2-2): DGGITQSPKYLFRKEGQNVTLSCEQNLNHDAMYWYRQDPGQGLRLIYYSQIVNDFQKGDIAEGYSVSREKKESFPLTVTSAQKNPTAFYLCASSIVRQRNTGELFFGEGSRLTVL.

For this clone: Relative to the germline gene, one junction end is altered; a read error may explain this. The chain uses TRBV27 and TRBJ2-7; 9 bases agree with TRBD1. Germline V gene sequence: CDR1 MNHEY, CDR2 SMNVEV (reference sequence). The length of the CDR3 is 14 residues. In DNA, the CDR3 is TGTGCCGGCAGCACAGGGGGCGGAAGGGGCGAGCAGTACTTC. It encodes CAGSTGGGRGEQYF.

The chain employs TRBV18 and TRBJ1-5; 9 bases align to TRBD1. V was pared by 2 bases and J by 10 bases, with 9 bases of the junction left unmatched. This CDR3 has 15 residues. Per the germline V gene, CDR1 is KGHSH and CDR2 is LQKENI. DNA of the CDR3: TGTGCCAGCTCACCATCGGGACAGGGTGAAGGTCCCCAGCATTTT. It yields the protein CASSPSGQGEGPQHF. The variable domain in full, completed from reference TRBV18 and TRBJ1-5, reads NAGVMQNPRHLVRRRGQEARLRCSPMKGHSHVYWYRQLPEEGLKFMVYLQKENIIDESGMPKERFSAEFPKEGPSILRIQQVVRGDSAAYFCASSPSGQGEGPQHFGDGTRLSIL.

V and J are TRBV6-6 and TRBJ1-3; D not resolved. The germline V gene encodes CDR1 MNHNY and CDR2 SVGAGI (reference sequence). The length of the CDR3 is 14 residues. V was pared by 2 bases and J by 3 bases, with 8 bases between. The CDR3: CASSYGRVGNTIYF. DNA for the CDR3: TGTGCCAGCAGTTACGGGAGGGTTGGAAACACCATATATTTT.

The V and J genes are TRBV5-1 and TRBJ2-6, with 7 bases aligning to TRBD1. CDR1 and CDR2 from the germline V gene are SGHRS and YFSETQ. V lost 5 bases and J lost 1; bases outside the gene matches: 6. The CDR3 contains 16 residues. The CDR3 loop reads CASSDRAGSGANVLTF. The CDR3 coding sequence is TGCGCCAGCAGTGACAGGGCTGGGTCTGGGGCCAACGTCCTGACTTTC.

The chain recombines TRBV3-1 (or the pseudogene TRBV3-2) with TRBJ2-1; 7 bases agree with TRBD2. Per the germline V gene, CDR1 is LGHDT and CDR2 is YNNKEL (reference sequence). V shed 1 base and J 8 bases; nucleotides not matched to a gene: 5. The CDR3 runs to 14 residues. CDR3 nucleotide sequence: TGTGCCAGCAGCCAAGGGCCCGCGGGGGATGAGCAGTTCTTC. The encoded protein is CASSQGPAGDEQFF.

This chain uses TRBV2 with TRBJ1-1; D gene ambiguous. The CDR3 covers 15 residues. V was shortened by 3 bases and J by 6 bases, with 17 bases between the two germline ends. Germline V gene sequence: CDR1 SNHLY, CDR2 FYNNEI. In nucleotides, the CDR3 is TGTGCCAGCAGTGATCCGAGGGAAGGACGCGCTGAAGCTTTCTTT. Translating it yields CASSDPREGRAEAFF.

The chain links TRBV28 to TRBJ1-5; the D is unclear. CDR3 length: 16 residues. Germline CDR1 and CDR2: MDHEN and SYDVKM. V lost 1 base and J 0 bases, leaving 10 bases between the germline ends. Written as DNA, the CDR3 is TGTGCCAGCAGTTTATACGGTCCCTATAGCAATCAGCCCCAGCATTTT. Protein: CASSLYGPYSNQPQHF.

This clone was counted once. The genes are TRBV27 and TRBJ2-1, with TRBD2 matching 9 bases. Germline V gene data show CDR1 as MNHEY and CDR2 as SMNVEV (reference sequence). Losses at the gene ends were 0 bases for V and 1 base for J; bases not matched to a gene: 4. This CDR3 spans 17 amino acids. CDR3 sequence (DNA): TGTGCCAGCAGTTTATCGCAGGCGGGAGGGTCCTACAATGAGCAGTTCTTC. It is translated as CASSLSQAGGSYNEQFF.

V is TRBV2 and J is TRBJ2-4; D is possibly TRBD2 (6 bases). The germline CDR1 and CDR2 sequences are SNHLY and FYNNEI. V was trimmed by 8 bases and J by 3 bases, leaving 23 bases between them. The CDR3 totals 17 residues. The CDR3 region has the DNA TGTGCCAGCGCTAAAGACTACGGGGGTATAGGCAAAAACATTCAGTACTTC. Translating it yields CASAKDYGGIGKNIQYF.

This rearrangement joins TRBV2 to TRBJ2-1; D call uncertain. CDR3 length equals 11 residues. Trimming shortened V by 5 bases and J by 7 bases, and 6 bases separated the two germline ends. The germline V gene has CDR1 SNHLY and CDR2 FYNNEI. The CDR3 DNA follows: TGTGCCAGCAGTTCTGAGAATGAGCAGTTCTTC. It yields the protein CASSSENEQFF. Variable domain in full (rest from reference TRBV2 and TRBJ2-1): EPEVTQTPSHQVTQMGQEVILRCVPISNHLYFYWYRQILGQKVEFLVSFYNNEISEKSEIFDDQFSVERPDGSNFTLKIRSTKLEDSAMYFCASSSENEQFFGPGTRLTVL.

This chain uses TRBV2 with TRBJ1-1, with TRBD1 identical over 7 bases. The CDR3 contains 15 residues. CDR1 SNHLY and CDR2 FYNNEI come from the germline V gene. Unmatched junction bases numbered 7, after V lost 2 bases and J lost 4 bases. CDR3 loop: CASSEFQGVGTEAFF. Written as DNA, the CDR3 is TGTGCCAGCAGTGAATTTCAGGGGGTTGGCACTGAAGCTTTCTTT. The whole variable domain, filled in from reference TRBV2 and TRBJ1-1, reads EPEVTQTPSHQVTQMGQEVILRCVPISNHLYFYWYRQILGQKVEFLVSFYNNEISEKSEIFDDQFSVERPDGSNFTLKIRSTKLEDSAMYFCASSEFQGVGTEAFFGQGTRLTVV.

A single count supports this clone. V usage is TRBV28 and J usage is TRBJ2-3; no reliable D call. Germline CDR1 and CDR2: MDHEN and SYDVKM. V gave up 3 bases and J gave up 0 bases, with 13 bases separating them. The CDR3 length is 16 residues. The CDR3 sequence is CASSFSRSTSTDTQYF. CDR3 nucleotides: TGTGCCAGCAGTTTTTCCCGGTCAACTAGCACAGATACGCAGTATTTT.